The present T cell receptor (beta chain) was sequenced within a study of T cells in Graves' hyperthyroidism and ophthalmopathy. The V and J ends lost 4 bases and 8 bases respectively, with 15 bases between them. Germline V gives CDR1 SGHRS, CDR2 YFSETQ. The CDR3 is 13 residues long. At least ten counts were recorded for this clonotype. RNA transcripts served as the template for amplifying TCR beta CDR3 regions. The HTBI primer set was used in a first-round RT-PCR of the TCR CDR3. TCRdb reprocessed the multiplex PCR reads with MiXCR, giving one entry per CDR3 protein. The repertoire consists of roughly 520,000 distinct CDR3 sequences, with around a quarter occurring once and the leading ten covering 11%.

The chain recombines TRBV5-1 with TRBJ1-2, with D hard to call. The source of this sequence is a woman aged 25 to 39 with Graves' ophthalmopathy. The sequenced sample was blood. CDR3 sequence (DNA): TGCGCCAGCAGCAAAACAGAGTTTGGAGGCTACACCTTC. Translating it yields CASSKTEFGGYTF.